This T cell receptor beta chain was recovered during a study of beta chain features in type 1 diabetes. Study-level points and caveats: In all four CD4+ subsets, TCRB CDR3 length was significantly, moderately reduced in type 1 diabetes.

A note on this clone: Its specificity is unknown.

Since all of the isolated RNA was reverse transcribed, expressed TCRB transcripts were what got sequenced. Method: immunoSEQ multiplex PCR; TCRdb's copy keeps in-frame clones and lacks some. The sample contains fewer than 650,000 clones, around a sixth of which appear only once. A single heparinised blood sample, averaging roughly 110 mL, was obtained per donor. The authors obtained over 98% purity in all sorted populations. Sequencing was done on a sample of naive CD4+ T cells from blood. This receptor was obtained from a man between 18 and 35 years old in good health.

This CDR3 reads CASSESRTGRETQYF. Here the CDR3 DNA reads TGTGCCAGCAGTGAATCCCGGACAGGCCGGGAGACCCAGTACTTC. The V and J genes are TRBV2 and TRBJ2-5; the match to TRBD1 covers 7 bases. J was trimmed by 5 bases and V by 2 bases; bases with no gene match: 8. The CDR3 length is 15 residues. Germline V lookup: CDR1 SNHLY, CDR2 FYNNEI.